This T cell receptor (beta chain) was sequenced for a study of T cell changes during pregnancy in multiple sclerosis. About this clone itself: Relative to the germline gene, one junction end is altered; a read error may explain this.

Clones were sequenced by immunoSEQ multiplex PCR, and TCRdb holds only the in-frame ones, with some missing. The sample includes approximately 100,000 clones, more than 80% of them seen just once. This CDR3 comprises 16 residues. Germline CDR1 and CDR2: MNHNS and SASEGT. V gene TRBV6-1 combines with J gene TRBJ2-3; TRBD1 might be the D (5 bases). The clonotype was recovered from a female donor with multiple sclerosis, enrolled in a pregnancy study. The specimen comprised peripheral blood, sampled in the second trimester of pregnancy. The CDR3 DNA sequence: TGTGCCAGCAGCGAAGGGGCCCTAAGGTTCACAGATACGCAGTATTTT. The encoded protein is CASSEGALRFTDTQYF.